A selection of T cell receptor beta chains follows, all from one sample in a study of human T cells and chemical hapten exposure. TCRdb used MiXCR to reprocess the RACE reads, holding one entry per CDR3 protein. The sample records over 55,000 distinct CDR3 sequences, approximately 9.9% being singletons. The sequencing here drew on whole blood, taken in connection with sensitization to the hapten diphenylcyclopropenone (DPC). These receptors all come from a middle-aged man with alopecia areata. Some clones in this sample may be carry-over from other donors' samples. The CDR3 runs from the conserved cysteine through the conserved F or W. A D gene is named only where the DNA matches it firmly. Clone size is shown for a subset of rows, as once, few, many or a class of expanded clone.

CDR3aa: CASGGLAGVTYNEQFF
CDR3nt: TGTGCCAGCGGAGGACTAGCGGGGGTGACCTACAATGAGCAGTTCTTC
d_gene: TRBD2
abundance: NA
j_gene: TRBJ2-1
v_gene: TRBV25-1

CDR3aa: CASSDLGLAGVEQYF
CDR3nt: TGTGCCAGCAGTGACCTAGGACTAGCGGGAGTAGAGCAGTACTTC
d_gene: TRBD2
abundance: NA
j_gene: TRBJ2-7
v_gene: TRBV25-1

CDR3aa: CASSLVGGSRRQETQYF
CDR3nt: TGTGCCAGCAGCTTAGTAGGAGGTAGCAGGAGGCAAGAGACCCAGTACTTC
d_gene: NA
abundance: few
j_gene: TRBJ2-5
v_gene: TRBV7-8

CDR3aa: CASNTHWDETQYF
CDR3nt: TGTGCCAGCAATACTCACTGGGATGAGACCCAGTACTTC
d_gene: NA
abundance: many
j_gene: TRBJ2-5
v_gene: TRBV28

CDR3aa: CASRSTGAGEAFF
CDR3nt: TGTGCCAGCAGATCCACAGGGGCAGGCGAAGCTTTCTTT
d_gene: TRBD1
abundance: few
j_gene: TRBJ1-1
v_gene: TRBV7-6

CDR3aa: CASSYRDRVPYEQYF
CDR3nt: TGTGCCAGCAGCTACCGGGACAGGGTGCCCTACGAGCAGTACTTC
d_gene: TRBD1
abundance: many
j_gene: TRBJ2-7
v_gene: TRBV13

CDR3aa: CASRPTSGRGHTQYF
CDR3nt: TGTGCCAGCAGGCCAACTAGCGGGAGGGGACATACGCAGTATTTT
d_gene: TRBD2
abundance: few
j_gene: TRBJ2-3
v_gene: TRBV7-2

CDR3aa: CASSPGLAEKYF
CDR3nt: TGTGCCAGCTCGCCGGGACTAGCGGAGAAGTATTTT
d_gene: TRBD2
abundance: many
j_gene: TRBJ2-3
v_gene: TRBV18

CDR3aa: CASSEVTEETQYF
CDR3nt: TGTGCCAGCAGTGAAGTCACAGAAGAGACCCAGTACTTC
d_gene: NA
abundance: NA
j_gene: TRBJ2-5
v_gene: TRBV6-1

CDR3aa: CASSRVGTANTGELFF
CDR3nt: TGTGCCAGCAGCCGAGTGGGGACGGCGAACACCGGGGAGCTGTTTTTT
d_gene: NA
abundance: NA
j_gene: TRBJ2-2
v_gene: TRBV7-9

CDR3aa: CASSSAGKLFF
CDR3nt: TGTGCCAGCAGTTCCGCCGGGAAACTGTTTTTT
d_gene: NA
abundance: many
j_gene: TRBJ1-4
v_gene: TRBV6-6

CDR3aa: CASSATGTGEETQYF
CDR3nt: TGTGCCAGCAGTGCGACCGGGACAGGGGAAGAGACCCAGTACTTC
d_gene: TRBD1
abundance: few
j_gene: TRBJ2-5
v_gene: TRBV12-3/TRBV12-4

CDR3aa: CASSSRQVSYEQYF
CDR3nt: TGTGCCAGCAGCTCCCGACAGGTCTCCTACGAGCAGTACTTC
d_gene: NA
abundance: few
j_gene: TRBJ2-7
v_gene: TRBV3-1

CDR3aa: CASSLGLSEQYF
CDR3nt: TGTGCCAGCAGCTTAGGACTTTCCGAGCAGTACTTC
d_gene: NA
abundance: NA
j_gene: TRBJ2-7
v_gene: TRBV7-8

CDR3aa: CSVALSGRRNEQYF
CDR3nt: TGCAGCGTTGCCCTTAGCGGGAGGCGTAACGAGCAGTACTTC
d_gene: TRBD2
abundance: NA
j_gene: TRBJ2-7
v_gene: TRBV29-1

CDR3aa: CASSTGTGEGAFF
CDR3nt: TGCGCCAGCAGCACCGGGACGGGCGAGGGAGCTTTCTTT
d_gene: NA
abundance: NA
j_gene: TRBJ1-1
v_gene: TRBV5-1

CDR3aa: CASSSNHEQYF
CDR3nt: TGTGCCAGCAGCTCCAATCACGAGCAGTACTTC
d_gene: NA
abundance: NA
j_gene: TRBJ2-7
v_gene: TRBV11-2

CDR3aa: CAIREMTEAFF
CDR3nt: TGTGCCATCAGAGAGATGACTGAAGCTTTCTTT
d_gene: NA
abundance: many
j_gene: TRBJ1-1
v_gene: TRBV10-3

CDR3aa: CASSSSLAGGPHEQYF
CDR3nt: TGTGCCAGCTCATCCAGCCTGGCGGGAGGGCCCCACGAGCAGTACTTC
d_gene: TRBD2
abundance: many
j_gene: TRBJ2-7
v_gene: TRBV18

CDR3aa: CASSPHAANYGYTF
CDR3nt: TGTGCCAGCAGCCCTCACGCAGCTAACTATGGCTACACCTTC
d_gene: NA
abundance: NA
j_gene: TRBJ1-2
v_gene: TRBV9

CDR3aa: CSARPRTAEQFF
CDR3nt: TGCAGTGCTAGACCCCGGACGGCTGAGCAGTTCTTC
d_gene: NA
abundance: NA
j_gene: TRBJ2-1
v_gene: TRBV20-1

CDR3aa: CATPRGPRDTGELFF
CDR3nt: TGTGCCACCCCGAGAGGGCCTCGGGACACCGGGGAGCTGTTTTTT
d_gene: NA
abundance: NA
j_gene: TRBJ2-2
v_gene: TRBV12-3/TRBV12-4

CDR3aa: CATPGTSVYYEQYF
CDR3nt: TGTGCCACCCCCGGGACTAGCGTATACTACGAGCAGTACTTC
d_gene: TRBD2
abundance: few
j_gene: TRBJ2-7
v_gene: TRBV24-1

CDR3aa: CASSPRGVADTQYF
CDR3nt: TGTGCCAGCAGTCCCCGGGGGGTCGCAGATACGCAGTATTTT
d_gene: TRBD2
abundance: many
j_gene: TRBJ2-3
v_gene: TRBV12-3/TRBV12-4

CDR3aa: CASRGTWNTEAFF
CDR3nt: TGTGCCAGCAGGGGGACATGGAACACTGAAGCTTTCTTT
d_gene: NA
abundance: many
j_gene: TRBJ1-1
v_gene: TRBV28

CDR3aa: CASSAPGPEQYF
CDR3nt: TGCGCCAGCAGCGCCCCAGGGCCCGAGCAGTACTTC
d_gene: NA
abundance: many
j_gene: TRBJ2-7
v_gene: TRBV5-1

CDR3aa: CSARTGNTEAFF
CDR3nt: TGCAGTGCTAGGACAGGGAACACTGAAGCTTTCTTT
d_gene: NA
abundance: many
j_gene: TRBJ1-1
v_gene: TRBV20-1

CDR3aa: CASSQDRLALTDTQYF
CDR3nt: TGTGCCAGCAGCCAAGATAGACTAGCTTTAACAGATACGCAGTATTTT
d_gene: TRBD2
abundance: NA
j_gene: TRBJ2-3
v_gene: TRBV14

CDR3aa: CASTPEGRSYEQYF
CDR3nt: TGTGCCAGCACTCCAGAGGGCAGGTCCTACGAGCAGTACTTC
d_gene: NA
abundance: many
j_gene: TRBJ2-7
v_gene: TRBV6-6

CDR3aa: CASSEARRRLAGGDNEQFF
CDR3nt: TGTGCCAGCAGTGAAGCCCGAAGGAGGCTAGCGGGAGGAGACAATGAGCAGTTCTTC
d_gene: TRBD2
abundance: NA
j_gene: TRBJ2-1
v_gene: TRBV2

CDR3aa: CASSLDRVAGAGEQFF
CDR3nt: TGTGCCAGCAGCTTAGACCGGGTGGCGGGAGCGGGTGAGCAGTTCTTC
d_gene: TRBD2
abundance: NA
j_gene: TRBJ2-1
v_gene: TRBV11-2

CDR3aa: CASSQGLDRTYEQYF
CDR3nt: TGTGCCAGCAGCCAAGGACTAGACCGAACCTACGAGCAGTACTTC
d_gene: NA
abundance: NA
j_gene: TRBJ2-7
v_gene: TRBV3-1

CDR3aa: CASSVQGTAMNEQFF
CDR3nt: TGTGCCAGCAGTGTGCAGGGGACTGCAATGAATGAGCAGTTCTTC
d_gene: NA
abundance: NA
j_gene: TRBJ2-1
v_gene: TRBV25-1

CDR3aa: CASSPSGPAAFKNIQYF
CDR3nt: TGTGCCAGCAGCCCCTCGGGGCCAGCTGCCTTCAAAAACATTCAGTACTTC
d_gene: NA
abundance: many
j_gene: TRBJ2-4
v_gene: TRBV14

CDR3aa: CASSHQDRTYEQYF
CDR3nt: TGCGCCAGCAGCCACCAGGACAGGACCTACGAGCAGTACTTC
d_gene: TRBD1
abundance: few
j_gene: TRBJ2-7
v_gene: TRBV4-1

CDR3aa: CSARGPQETQYF
CDR3nt: TGCAGTGCTAGGGGCCCCCAAGAGACCCAGTACTTC
d_gene: NA
abundance: few
j_gene: TRBJ2-5
v_gene: TRBV20-1

CDR3aa: CASFFSRGNEQFF
CDR3nt: TGTGCCAGCTTTTTCTCCAGGGGCAATGAGCAGTTCTTC
d_gene: NA
abundance: many
j_gene: TRBJ2-1
v_gene: TRBV27

CDR3aa: CSATGTYEQYF
CDR3nt: TGCAGCGCGACAGGGACCTACGAGCAGTACTTC
d_gene: TRBD1
abundance: many
j_gene: TRBJ2-7
v_gene: TRBV29-1

CDR3aa: CASSSGPEAFF
CDR3nt: TGTGCCAGCAGCTCCGGCCCAGAAGCTTTCTTT
d_gene: NA
abundance: few
j_gene: TRBJ1-1
v_gene: TRBV7-9

CDR3aa: CASSFAGRGNSPLHF
CDR3nt: TGTGCCAGCAGTTTTGCAGGGCGTGGGAATTCACCCCTCCACTTT
d_gene: NA
abundance: few
j_gene: TRBJ1-6
v_gene: TRBV7-2

CDR3aa: CAISESGEQAFIYNEQFF
CDR3nt: TGTGCCATCAGTGAGTCGGGCGAACAGGCTTTCATATACAATGAGCAGTTCTTC
d_gene: NA
abundance: few
j_gene: TRBJ2-1
v_gene: TRBV10-3

CDR3aa: CASSAGTSKDNEQFF
CDR3nt: TGTGCCAGCAGTGCCGGGACTAGTAAAGACAATGAGCAGTTCTTC
d_gene: TRBD2
abundance: medium-sized
j_gene: TRBJ2-1
v_gene: TRBV5-4

CDR3aa: CASRRTGYNEQFF
CDR3nt: TGTGCCAGCAGGCGGACAGGTTACAATGAGCAGTTCTTC
d_gene: TRBD1
abundance: few
j_gene: TRBJ2-1
v_gene: TRBV28

CDR3aa: CAWMRGTDTQYF
CDR3nt: TGTGCCTGGATGCGGGGCACAGATACGCAGTATTTT
d_gene: NA
abundance: many
j_gene: TRBJ2-3
v_gene: TRBV30

CDR3aa: CASSRGNSQFGTDTQYF
CDR3nt: TGTGCCAGCAGTAGGGGAAACAGCCAATTTGGCACAGATACGCAGTATTTT
d_gene: NA
abundance: NA
j_gene: TRBJ2-3
v_gene: TRBV6-2/TRBV6-3

CDR3aa: CASSTTGVNEKLFF
CDR3nt: TGTGCCAGCAGTACAACAGGGGTAAATGAAAAACTGTTTTTT
d_gene: TRBD1
abundance: NA
j_gene: TRBJ1-4
v_gene: TRBV6-6

CDR3aa: CASKVGPNTGELFF
CDR3nt: TGTGCCAGCAAGGTGGGGCCGAACACCGGGGAGCTGTTTTTT
d_gene: NA
abundance: many
j_gene: TRBJ2-2
v_gene: TRBV2

CDR3aa: CSAGLAGALDTQFF
CDR3nt: TGCAGTGCAGGACTAGCGGGCGCCTTAGATACGCAGTTTTTT
d_gene: TRBD2
abundance: once
j_gene: TRBJ2-3
v_gene: TRBV20-1

CDR3aa: CASSRINTEAFF
CDR3nt: TGTGCCAGCAGCCGCATAAACACTGAAGCTTTCTTT
d_gene: NA
abundance: few
j_gene: TRBJ1-1
v_gene: TRBV7-8

CDR3aa: CASSSQTAETSF
CDR3nt: TGTGCCAGCAGTTCCCAGACAGCTGAAACCTCCTTC
d_gene: NA
abundance: few
j_gene: TRBJ2-5
v_gene: TRBV28

CDR3aa: CASSLFGRQTQYF
CDR3nt: TGTGCCAGCAGTTTATTCGGCCGGCAGACCCAGTACTTC
d_gene: NA
abundance: NA
j_gene: TRBJ2-5
v_gene: TRBV27

CDR3aa: CASSGLDGPVGSNEKLFF
CDR3nt: TGTGCCAGCAGTGGTCTGGACGGCCCCGTAGGTTCTAATGAAAAACTGTTTTTT
d_gene: NA
abundance: NA
j_gene: TRBJ1-4
v_gene: TRBV12-3/TRBV12-4

CDR3aa: CSAAKRERGYNEQFF
CDR3nt: TGCAGTGCTGCGAAACGGGAGAGGGGATACAATGAGCAGTTCTTC
d_gene: NA
abundance: NA
j_gene: TRBJ2-1
v_gene: TRBV20-1